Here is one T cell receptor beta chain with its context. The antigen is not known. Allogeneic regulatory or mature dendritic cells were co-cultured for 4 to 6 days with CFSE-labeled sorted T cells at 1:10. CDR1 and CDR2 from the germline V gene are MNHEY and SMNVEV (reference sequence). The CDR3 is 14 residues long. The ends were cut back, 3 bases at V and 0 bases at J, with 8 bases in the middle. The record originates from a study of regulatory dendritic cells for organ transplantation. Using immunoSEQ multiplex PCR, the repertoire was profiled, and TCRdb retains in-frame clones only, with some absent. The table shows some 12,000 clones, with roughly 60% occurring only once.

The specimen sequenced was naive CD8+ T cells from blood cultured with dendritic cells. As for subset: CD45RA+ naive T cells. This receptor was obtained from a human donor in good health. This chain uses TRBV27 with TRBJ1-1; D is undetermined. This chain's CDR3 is CASSLGGLNTEAFF. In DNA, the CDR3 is TGTGCCAGCAGTTTGGGAGGGTTGAACACTGAAGCTTTCTTT.